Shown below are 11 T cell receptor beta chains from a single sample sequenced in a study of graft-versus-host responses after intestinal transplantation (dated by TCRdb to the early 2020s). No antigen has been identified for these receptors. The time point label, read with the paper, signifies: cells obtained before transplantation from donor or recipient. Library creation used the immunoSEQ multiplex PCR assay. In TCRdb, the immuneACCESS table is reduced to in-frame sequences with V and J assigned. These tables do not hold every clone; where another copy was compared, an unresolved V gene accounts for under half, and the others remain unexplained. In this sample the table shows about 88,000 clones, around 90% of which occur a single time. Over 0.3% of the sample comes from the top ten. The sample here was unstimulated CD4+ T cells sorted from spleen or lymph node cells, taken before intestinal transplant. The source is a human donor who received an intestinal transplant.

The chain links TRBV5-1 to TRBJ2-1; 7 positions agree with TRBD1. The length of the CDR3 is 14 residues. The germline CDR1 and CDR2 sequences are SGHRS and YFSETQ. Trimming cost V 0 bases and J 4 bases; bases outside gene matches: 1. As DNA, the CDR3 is TGCGCCAGCAGCTTGGCCAGGGGGTACAATGAGCAGTTCTTC. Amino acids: CASSLARGYNEQFF.

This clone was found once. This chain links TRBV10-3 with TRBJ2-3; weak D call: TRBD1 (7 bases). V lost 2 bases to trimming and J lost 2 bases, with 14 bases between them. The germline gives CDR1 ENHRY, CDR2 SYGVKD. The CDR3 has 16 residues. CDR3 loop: CAISERGDSVTDTQYF. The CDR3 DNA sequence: TGTGCCATCAGTGAGCGCGGGGACAGTGTCACAGATACGCAGTATTTT.

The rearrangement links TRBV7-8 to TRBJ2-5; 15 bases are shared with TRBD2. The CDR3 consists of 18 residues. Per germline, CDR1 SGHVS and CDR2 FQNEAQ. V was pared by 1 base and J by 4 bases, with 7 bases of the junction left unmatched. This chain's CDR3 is CASSLGGLAGGRGETQYF. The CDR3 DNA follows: TGTGCCAGCAGCTTAGGGGGACTAGCGGGAGGCAGGGGAGAGACCCAGTACTTC.

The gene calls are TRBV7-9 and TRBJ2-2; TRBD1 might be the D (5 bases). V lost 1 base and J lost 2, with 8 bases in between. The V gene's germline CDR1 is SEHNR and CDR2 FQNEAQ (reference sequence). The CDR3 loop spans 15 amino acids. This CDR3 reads CASSLGQGNTGELFF. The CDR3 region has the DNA TGTGCCAGCAGCTTAGGGCAGGGAAACACCGGGGAGCTGTTTTTT.

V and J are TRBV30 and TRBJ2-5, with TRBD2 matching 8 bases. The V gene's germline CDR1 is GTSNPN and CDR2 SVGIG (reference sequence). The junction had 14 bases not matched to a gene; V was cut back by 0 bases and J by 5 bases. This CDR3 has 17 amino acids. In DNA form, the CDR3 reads TGTGCCTGGAGTGTACTCCCTCGGCGAGCGGGAGTGGAGACCCAGTACTTC. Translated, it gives CAWSVLPRRAGVETQYF.

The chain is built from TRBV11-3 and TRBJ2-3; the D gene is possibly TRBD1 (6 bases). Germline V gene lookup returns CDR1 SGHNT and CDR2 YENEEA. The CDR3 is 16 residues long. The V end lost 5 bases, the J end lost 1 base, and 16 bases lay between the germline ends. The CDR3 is CASSPNVRGGTDTQYF. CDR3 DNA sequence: TGTGCCAGCAGCCCTAATGTCAGGGGCGGCACAGATACGCAGTATTTT.

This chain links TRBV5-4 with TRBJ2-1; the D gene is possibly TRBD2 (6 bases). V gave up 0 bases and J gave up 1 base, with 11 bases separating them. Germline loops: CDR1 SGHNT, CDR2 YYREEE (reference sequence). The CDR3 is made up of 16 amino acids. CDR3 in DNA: TGTGCCAGCAGCTTGGTGTCGGGAGAATCCTACAATGAGCAGTTCTTC. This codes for CASSLVSGESYNEQFF.

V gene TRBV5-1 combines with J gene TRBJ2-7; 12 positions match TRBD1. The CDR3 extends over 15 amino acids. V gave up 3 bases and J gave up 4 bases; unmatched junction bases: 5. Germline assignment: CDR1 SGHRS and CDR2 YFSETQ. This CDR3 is CASSSWDRGLYEQYF. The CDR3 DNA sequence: TGCGCCAGCAGCTCCTGGGACAGGGGGCTGTACGAGCAGTACTTC.

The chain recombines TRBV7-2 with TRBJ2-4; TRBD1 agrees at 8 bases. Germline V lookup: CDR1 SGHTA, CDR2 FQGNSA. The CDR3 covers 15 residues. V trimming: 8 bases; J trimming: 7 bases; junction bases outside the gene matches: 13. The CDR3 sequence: CASDRGPGVKNIQYF. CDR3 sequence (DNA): TGTGCCAGCGACAGGGGTCCAGGGGTTAAGAACATTCAGTACTTC.

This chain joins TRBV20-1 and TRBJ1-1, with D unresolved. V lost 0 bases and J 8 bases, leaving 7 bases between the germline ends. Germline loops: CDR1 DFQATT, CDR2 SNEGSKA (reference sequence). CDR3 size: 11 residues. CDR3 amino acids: CSARDVLEAFF. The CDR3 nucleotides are TGCAGTGCTAGAGACGTATTGGAAGCTTTCTTT.

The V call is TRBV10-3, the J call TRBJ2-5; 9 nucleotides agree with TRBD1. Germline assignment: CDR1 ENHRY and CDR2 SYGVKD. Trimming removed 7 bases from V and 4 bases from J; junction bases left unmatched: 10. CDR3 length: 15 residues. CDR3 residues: CAIKNTGGWRETQYF. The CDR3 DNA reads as TGTGCCATCAAAAATACAGGGGGCTGGAGAGAGACCCAGTACTTC.